This section outlines one T cell receptor beta chain sequence together with its context. This entry is derived from a study of cytomegalovirus exposure and HLA in healthy donors. PCR involved 60 Vbeta and 13 Jbeta primers. Clones were read by immunoSEQ multiplex PCR, and TCRdb kept only the in-frame ones, dropping some. The table has 150,000 or so clones, more than 60% seen once; the top ten hold about 2.5%. Germline loops: CDR1 MGHRA, CDR2 YSYEKL. The junction had 7 bases not matched to a gene; V was cut back by 4 bases and J by 0 bases. The CDR3 extends over 16 amino acids. The V and J genes are TRBV4-1 and TRBJ2-7; 9 bases match TRBD1. The receptor was isolated from a human donor in good health. The sample taken for sequencing was PBMCs. The CDR3 spells CASSLDRGMISYEQYF. CDR3 bases: TGCGCCAGCAGCCTGGACAGGGGCATGATCTCCTACGAGCAGTACTTC.